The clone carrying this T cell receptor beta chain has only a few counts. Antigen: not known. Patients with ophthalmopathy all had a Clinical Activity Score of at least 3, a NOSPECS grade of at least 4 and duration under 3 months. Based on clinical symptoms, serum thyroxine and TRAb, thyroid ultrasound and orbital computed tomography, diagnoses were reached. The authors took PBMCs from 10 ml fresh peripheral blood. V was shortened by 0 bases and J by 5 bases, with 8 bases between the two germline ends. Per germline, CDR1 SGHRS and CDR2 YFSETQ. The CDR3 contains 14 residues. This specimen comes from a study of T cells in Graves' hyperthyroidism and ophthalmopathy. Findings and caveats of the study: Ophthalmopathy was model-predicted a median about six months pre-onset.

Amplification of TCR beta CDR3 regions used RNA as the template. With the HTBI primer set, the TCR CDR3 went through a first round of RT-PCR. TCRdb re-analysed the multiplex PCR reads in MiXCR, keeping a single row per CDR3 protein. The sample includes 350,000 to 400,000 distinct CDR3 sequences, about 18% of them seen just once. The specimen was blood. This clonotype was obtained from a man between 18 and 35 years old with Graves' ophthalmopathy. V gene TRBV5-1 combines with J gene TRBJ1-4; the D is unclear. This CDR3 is CASSLEIPNEKLFF. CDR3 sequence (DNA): TGCGCCAGCAGCTTGGAAATCCCGAATGAAAAACTGTTTTTT.